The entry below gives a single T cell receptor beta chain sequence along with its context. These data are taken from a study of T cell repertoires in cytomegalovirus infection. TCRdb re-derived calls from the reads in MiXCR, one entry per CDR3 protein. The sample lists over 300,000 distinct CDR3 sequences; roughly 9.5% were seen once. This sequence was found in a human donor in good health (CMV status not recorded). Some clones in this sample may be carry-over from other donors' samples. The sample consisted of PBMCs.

The CDR3 is CAISESGVNEQFF. In DNA, the CDR3 is TGTGCCATCAGTGAGTCGGGTGTTAATGAGCAGTTCTTC. The chain combines TRBV10-3 with TRBJ2-1; D uncertain. V lost 0 bases to trimming and J lost 7 bases, with 7 bases between them. CDR1 and CDR2 from the germline V gene are ENHRY and SYGVKD. The CDR3 sequence is 13 residues long.